The present T cell receptor beta chain was sequenced within a study of T cells after yellow fever vaccination. As for the study in general: In the case of low-cell-number fractions, SMART-Seq v4 Ultra Low Input was used for preparation.

Making TCR cDNA involved 5'RACE template switching, which added UMIs and a universal primer site. TCRdb re-called the 5' RACE reads with MiXCR, one entry per CDR3 protein. The table lists roughly 520,000 distinct CDR3 sequences, roughly 22% of them singletons. In the case of this clonotype: Its antigen is undetermined.

General study results and limits: Although most clonotypes did not, a small share appeared in both CD4 and CD8 compartments. Most clones from primary vaccination resurfaced after the booster (around 97% CD4, 75% to 90% CD8).

The source of this sequence is a man aged 18 to 30 who received the YFV17D yellow fever vaccine. This specimen consisted of PBMCs, obtained approximately 20 days after the first yellow fever vaccination.

CDR3 sequence: CRVERGESTDTQYF. CDR3 sequence (DNA): TGCAGGGTAGAGAGGGGGGAGAGCACAGATACGCAGTATTTT. This chain uses TRBV20-1 with TRBJ2-3; D may correspond to TRBD1 or TRBD2 (6 bases each). The length of the CDR3 is 14 residues. Per germline, CDR1 DFQATT and CDR2 SNEGSKA (reference sequence).